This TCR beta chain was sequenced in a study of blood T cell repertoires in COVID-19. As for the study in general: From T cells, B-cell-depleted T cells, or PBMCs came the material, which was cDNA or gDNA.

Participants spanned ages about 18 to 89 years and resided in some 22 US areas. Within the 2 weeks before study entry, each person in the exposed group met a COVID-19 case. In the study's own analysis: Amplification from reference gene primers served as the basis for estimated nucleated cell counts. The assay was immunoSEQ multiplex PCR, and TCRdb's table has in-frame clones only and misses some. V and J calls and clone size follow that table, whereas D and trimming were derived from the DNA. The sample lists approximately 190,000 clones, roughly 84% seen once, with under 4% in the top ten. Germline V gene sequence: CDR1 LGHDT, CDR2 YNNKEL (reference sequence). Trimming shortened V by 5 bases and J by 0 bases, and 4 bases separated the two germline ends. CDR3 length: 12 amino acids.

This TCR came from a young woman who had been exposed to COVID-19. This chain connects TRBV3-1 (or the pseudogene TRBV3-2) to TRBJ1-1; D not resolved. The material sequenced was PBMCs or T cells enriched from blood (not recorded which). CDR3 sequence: CASSGLNTEAFF. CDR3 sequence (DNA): TGTGCCAGCAGCGGGCTGAACACTGAAGCTTTCTTT.